This is a list of T cell receptor beta chains from one sample in a study of shared clonotypes between healthy human individuals. Using immunoSEQ multiplex PCR, the repertoire was profiled, and TCRdb retains in-frame clones only, with some absent. This table has roughly 1.5 million clones, roughly 98% appearing once. The sample comprised naive CD4+ T cells sorted from blood. The origin of the receptors is a man aged 30 to 45 in good health. CDR3s include the opening cysteine and the closing phenylalanine or tryptophan. The D gene is left open where the match is weak. Some rows have no size entry. The others give once, few or many, or a class for an expanded clone.

d_gene | abundance | j_gene | v_gene | CDR3aa | CDR3nt
- | - | TRBJ2-1 | TRBV11-2 | CASSFTAEQFF | TGTGCCAGCAGCTTTACTGCTGAGCAGTTCTTC
TRBD2 | - | TRBJ2-1 | TRBV5-4 | CASSTGTRDEQFF | TGTGCCAGCAGTACCGGGACTAGGGATGAGCAGTTCTTC
TRBD1 | - | TRBJ2-3 | TRBV6-5 | CASSLLGQGTDTQYF | TGTGCCAGCAGCCTCCTCGGACAGGGGACGGATACGCAGTATTTT
- | - | TRBJ1-4 | TRBV4-1 | CASRQMGGNEKLFF | TGCGCCAGCAGGCAGATGGGCGGCAATGAAAAACTGTTTTTT
- | - | TRBJ1-2 | TRBV5-4 | CASSLADNYGYTF | TGTGCCAGCAGCTTGGCGGATAACTATGGCTACACCTTC
TRBD2 | - | TRBJ2-1 | TRBV29-1 | CSVRLGGRADEQFF | TGCAGCGTGAGGCTGGGCGGGAGGGCGGATGAGCAGTTCTTC
- | once | TRBJ2-3 | TRBV9 | CASSEPEGLFTDTQYF | TGTGCCAGCAGCGAGCCCGAGGGGCTTTTCACAGATACGCAGTATTTT
TRBD2 | - | TRBJ2-7 | TRBV5-4 | CASSSGLAGGREQYF | TGTGCCAGCAGCTCAGGACTAGCGGGAGGGCGAGAGCAGTACTTC
TRBD1 | - | TRBJ2-2 | TRBV19 | CASSIRDRGTGELFF | TGTGCCAGTAGTATTCGGGACAGGGGCACCGGGGAGCTGTTTTTT
- | - | TRBJ2-2 | TRBV2 | CASTGRATGELFF | TGTGCCAGCACCGGAAGGGCTACCGGGGAGCTGTTTTTT
- | - | TRBJ2-1 | TRBV29-1 | CSVEDRRGGSYNEQFF | TGCAGCGTTGAAGATAGGAGGGGGGGATCCTACAATGAGCAGTTCTTC
- | - | TRBJ2-2 | TRBV6-6 | CASRAGNTGELFF | TGTGCCAGCAGGGCGGGGAACACCGGGGAGCTGTTTTTT
TRBD1 | - | TRBJ1-3 | TRBV14 | CASSQAGQGAGNTIYF | TGTGCCAGCAGCCAAGCTGGACAGGGGGCTGGAAACACCATATATTTT
TRBD2 | - | TRBJ2-7 | TRBV13 | CASSTPRTSGRNEQYF | TGTGCCAGCAGCACTCCCCGGACTAGCGGGAGAAACGAGCAGTACTTC
- | - | TRBJ1-1 | TRBV2 | CASQLESRIPPQEAFF | TGTGCCAGCCAACTAGAGTCCAGAATCCCCCCCCAAGAAGCTTTCTTT
- | - | TRBJ2-7 | TRBV28 | CASSLYEQYF | TGTGCCAGCAGTCTCTACGAGCAGTACTTC
- | - | TRBJ1-5 | TRBV28 | CASSLGDRFRSGDQPQHF | TGTGCCAGCAGTTTAGGCGACAGGTTTAGGAGTGGTGATCAGCCCCAGCATTTT
- | - | TRBJ2-1 | TRBV18 | CASSPQGWDYDEQFF | TGTGCCAGCTCACCACAGGGCTGGGATTACGATGAGCAGTTCTTC
TRBD1 | - | TRBJ1-1 | TRBV15 | CATSHWDRGNTEAFF | TGTGCCACCTCCCACTGGGACAGGGGGAACACTGAAGCTTTCTTT
TRBD2 | - | TRBJ2-1 | TRBV4-1 | CASSQVKAGRNYNEQFF | TGCGCCAGCAGCCAAGTGAAAGCGGGGAGGAACTACAATGAGCAGTTCTTC
- | - | TRBJ2-1 | TRBV5-1 | CASSFRGSYNEQFF | TGCGCCAGCAGCTTCCGGGGCTCCTACAATGAGCAGTTCTTC
- | - | TRBJ1-4 | TRBV9 | CASSVGSSRQFNEKLFF | TGTGCCAGCAGCGTAGGTTCATCCCGGCAGTTCAATGAAAAACTGTTTTTT